The T cell receptor (beta chain) under discussion was sequenced for a study of cytomegalovirus exposure and HLA in healthy donors. The V end was cut by 2 bases, the J end by 4 bases, with 12 bases between. In germline, CDR1 is SGDLS, CDR2 YYNGEE. This CDR3 is 14 amino acids long. Amplification used 60 Vbeta primers and 13 Jbeta primers. Sequencing was performed with immunoSEQ multiplex PCR; in TCRdb, only in-frame clones are kept and a portion is missing. The sample totals about 210,000 clones; its top ten clones hold about 1%. Material for sequencing was PBMCs. The origin of this receptor is a woman between 25 and 40 years old in good health and CMV-seropositive. The gene calls are TRBV9 and TRBJ1-1, with TRBD1 as a possible D gene (6 bases). In nucleotides, the CDR3 is TGTGCCAGCAGCGTCCCACAGGGACCCACTGAAGCTTTCTTT. The encoded protein is CASSVPQGPTEAFF.